This T cell receptor beta chain was retrieved from a study of PD-1 blockade in classical Hodgkin lymphoma. CDR1 SGHAT and CDR2 FQDESV come from the germline V gene (reference sequence). This CDR3 is built from 15 residues. V dropped 5 bases and J dropped 0 bases, with 13 bases sitting between them. Assay used: immunoSEQ multiplex PCR; TCRdb lists only in-frame clones, some missing. This sample has about 30,000 clones, with around nine tenths found just once. All patients experienced relapse after autologous stem cell transplantation, and brentuximab vedotin exposure was variable. The study isolated CD8+ T cells from thawed PBMCs by magnetic negative selection.

The chain recombines TRBV11-1 with TRBJ1-1; D may be TRBD1 (6 bases). The material sequenced was CD8+ T cells from blood, taken at baseline. This sequence was found in a human donor with classical Hodgkin lymphoma. The CDR3 sequence: CASSRETGMNTEAFF. The CDR3 nucleotides read TGTGCCAGCAGCCGGGAGACAGGAATGAACACTGAAGCTTTCTTT. The full variable domain, its missing parts supplied by reference TRBV11-1 and TRBJ1-1, is EAEVAQSPRYKITEKSQAVAFWCDPISGHATLYWYRQILGQGPELLVQFQDESVVDDSQLPKDRFSAERLKGVDSTLKIQPAELGDSAMYLCASSRETGMNTEAFFGQGTRLTVV.